This passage covers 23 T cell receptor beta chains from one sample sequenced in a study of shared clonotypes between healthy human individuals. TCRdb's table, derived via immunoSEQ multiplex PCR, lists solely in-frame clones and lacks some. The table records 2 million to 2.5 million clones, about 94% of them present only once. The material sequenced was naive CD4+ T cells sorted from blood. The subset was: CD45RA+ positively selected. These receptors were taken from a man aged 18 to 30 in good health.

The chain employs TRBV28 and TRBJ1-3; the D gene is possibly TRBD1 (6 bases). V was clipped by 3 bases and J by 4 bases, with 13 bases between them. CDR3 length: 15 amino acids. The germline V gene encodes CDR1 MDHEN and CDR2 SYDVKM. The CDR3 DNA reads TGTGCCAGCAGTTTGGGGGGGGCGAACGGAAACACCATATATTTT. It yields the protein CASSLGGANGNTIYF.

J is TRBJ1-4 and V is TRBV27; no definite D call. Germline values: CDR1 MNHEY, CDR2 SMNVEV (reference sequence). Trimming shortened V by 5 bases and J by 2 bases, and 9 bases separated the two germline ends. The CDR3 totals 14 residues. The CDR3 DNA follows: TGTGCCAGCAGTCCTCAATATACTAATGAAAAACTGTTTTTT. Translating it yields CASSPQYTNEKLFF.

This chain connects TRBV2 to TRBJ1-6, with D possibly TRBD1 on 5 matching bases. CDR1 and CDR2 (germline): SNHLY, FYNNEI. The CDR3 extends over 15 amino acids. Trimming took off 10 bases at V and 0 bases at J, with 13 bases between the two ends. The CDR3 loop reads CATKEGSSYNSPLHF. CDR3 DNA sequence: TGTGCCACGAAAGAGGGGAGCTCCTATAATTCACCCCTCCACTTT. The whole variable domain, filled in from reference TRBV2 and TRBJ1-6, reads EPEVTQTPSHQVTQMGQEVILRCVPISNHLYFYWYRQILGQKVEFLVSFYNNEISEKSEIFDDQFSVERPDGSNFTLKIRSTKLEDSAMYFCATKEGSSYNSPLHFGNGTRLTVT.

V usage is TRBV5-1 and J usage is TRBJ1-2; D uncertain. The germline V gene encodes CDR1 SGHRS and CDR2 YFSETQ. Trimming shortened V by 2 bases and J by 0 bases, and 5 bases separated the two germline ends. The CDR3 consists of 13 residues. CDR3 sequence: CASSFQSNYGYTF. The CDR3 DNA sequence: TGCGCCAGCAGCTTCCAGTCTAACTATGGCTACACCTTC.

To note about this clone: A single base separates this from a much larger clone, so it may be a read error. The chain is built from TRBV7-2 and TRBJ2-5; D is unresolved. The V end lost 5 bases, the J end lost 3 bases, and 4 bases lay between the germline ends. CDR1 and CDR2 from the germline V gene are SGHTA and FQGNSA. CDR3 length equals 11 residues. The CDR3 here is CASSIEETQYF. CDR3 nucleotide sequence: TGTGCCAGCAGCATAGAAGAGACCCAGTACTTC.

The CDR3 DNA is TGTGCCAGCAGTTTATCGGGACATATTGAAGCTTTCTTT. Protein: CASSLSGHIEAFF. The chain recombines TRBV27 with TRBJ1-1; TRBD1 might be the D (6 bases). This CDR3 contains 13 residues. Per the germline V gene, CDR1 is MNHEY and CDR2 is SMNVEV (reference sequence). V lost 0 bases to trimming and J lost 7 bases, with 9 bases between them.

The chain joins TRBV28 to TRBJ2-1; maybe TRBD2 (5 bases). Germline assignment: CDR1 MDHEN and CDR2 SYDVKM. V lost 3 bases and J 6 bases, leaving 24 bases between the germline ends. This CDR3 has 18 residues. CDR3 coding DNA: TGTGCCAGCAGTTTTTATTCCCTAGGGTGGGAGATAGGCAATGAGCAGTTCTTC. This encodes CASSFYSLGWEIGNEQFF.

The gene calls are TRBV30 and TRBJ2-4, with D perhaps TRBD1 (6 bases). The CDR3 has 15 residues. Trimming left V 4 bases short and J 0 bases short, with 13 bases between. Germline CDR1 GTSNPN, CDR2 SVGIG (reference sequence). The CDR3 sequence: CAWTTGALAKNIQYF. The DNA of the CDR3 is TGTGCCTGGACGACAGGAGCCCTAGCCAAAAACATTCAGTACTTC.

The chain joins TRBV5-8 to TRBJ1-5, with D perhaps TRBD1 (6 bases). Germline values: CDR1 SGHTS, CDR2 YDEGEE. This CDR3 has 15 amino acids. Trimming took 0 bases from V and 4 from J, leaving 11 bases between them. This chain's CDR3 is CASSLEATGNQPQHF. CDR3 bases: TGTGCCAGCAGCTTGGAGGCGACAGGTAATCAGCCCCAGCATTTT.

This sequence joins TRBV6-1 and TRBJ2-7; D is unclear. The V end was cut by 1 base, the J end by 0 bases, with 13 bases between. The length of the CDR3 is 16 residues. Germline V CDR1 and CDR2: MNHNS, SASEGT. CDR3 residues: CASSEVGSQSSYEQYF. DNA for the CDR3: TGTGCCAGCAGTGAAGTTGGCAGCCAGAGCTCCTACGAGCAGTACTTC.

V and J are TRBV19 and TRBJ2-3, with 11 bases fitting TRBD1. V was pared by 10 bases and J by 3 bases, with 6 bases of the junction left unmatched. This CDR3 comprises 14 residues. Germline V gene data show CDR1 as LNHDA and CDR2 as SQIVND (reference sequence). The CDR3 DNA sequence: TGTGCCACCCGGGACAGGGGGACTACAGATACGCAGTATTTT. Protein product: CATRDRGTTDTQYF.

This sequence joins TRBV19 and TRBJ1-5; no reliable D call. This CDR3 has 14 residues. The V gene lost 2 bases and the J gene lost 0 bases, with 5 bases spanning the gap. Per germline, CDR1 LNHDA and CDR2 SQIVND (reference sequence). CDR3 in amino acids: CASSIQASNQPQHF. DNA for the CDR3: TGTGCCAGTAGTATACAGGCTAGCAATCAGCCCCAGCATTTT.

Remarks on this clone: The sample holds other DNA sequences that translate to the same CDR3. The V gene is TRBV10-3, the J gene TRBJ2-7, with D unclear. In germline, CDR1 is ENHRY, CDR2 SYGVKD. V was trimmed by 0 bases and J by 2 bases, leaving 5 bases between them. This CDR3 is built from 13 residues. The CDR3 protein is CAISESAPYEQYF. CDR3 DNA sequence: TGTGCCATCAGTGAGTCTGCGCCCTACGAGCAGTACTTC.

This chain joins TRBV7-9 and TRBJ1-5, with D unclear. Trimming took off 4 bases at V and 0 bases at J, with 7 bases between the two ends. The germline V gene has CDR1 SEHNR and CDR2 FQNEAQ (reference sequence). The CDR3 totals 14 residues. CDR3 DNA sequence: TGTGCCAGCAGCTCCGGACCTAGCAATCAGCCCCAGCATTTT. Translating it yields CASSSGPSNQPQHF.

The CDR3 protein is CASSEGGRATYEQYF. The CDR3 DNA reads as TGCGCCAGCAGTGAGGGCGGGAGGGCCACCTACGAGCAGTACTTC. The chain is built from TRBV10-1 and TRBJ2-7, with 9 bases identical to TRBD2. V shed 2 bases and J 2 bases; nucleotides not matched to a gene: 4. Germline assignment: CDR1 WNHNN and CDR2 SYGVQD (reference sequence). The CDR3 contains 15 residues.

This clone was observed a single time. The chain links TRBV9 to TRBJ2-3; perhaps TRBD2 as D (6 bases). The V gene lost 2 bases and the J gene lost 2 bases, with 15 bases spanning the gap. The length of the CDR3 is 16 residues. Germline lookup yields CDR1 SGDLS and CDR2 YYNGEE. The DNA for the CDR3 is TGTGCCAGCAGCGTCGGTGGTGGGGGACTCACAGATACGCAGTATTTT. This gives the protein CASSVGGGGLTDTQYF.

This chain connects TRBV2 to TRBJ2-7; 7 positions agree with TRBD2. CDR3 size: 13 residues. Germline values: CDR1 SNHLY, CDR2 FYNNEI. The junction had 4 bases not matched to a gene; V was cut back by 5 bases and J by 3 bases. As DNA, the CDR3 is TGTGCCAGCAGTCCCGGACTAGTCTACGAGCAGTACTTC. Translated: CASSPGLVYEQYF.

A single count supports this clone. This rearrangement joins TRBV6-5 to TRBJ1-2, with D perhaps TRBD1 (6 bases). There are 13 residues in the CDR3. Trimming pared 7 bases from V and 4 bases from J, leaving 13 bases between. In germline, CDR1 is MNHEY, CDR2 SVGAGI. The CDR3 coding sequence is TGTGCCAGCACCTTGGACAGTTTCTATGGCTACACCTTC. Translating gives CASTLDSFYGYTF.

The rearrangement joins TRBV10-3 to TRBJ2-7; 10 positions agree with TRBD2. The germline V gene encodes CDR1 ENHRY and CDR2 SYGVKD. Trimming removed 5 bases from V and 1 base from J; junction bases left unmatched: 11. The CDR3 is 17 residues long. CDR3 loop: CAISKAGGLGGSYEQYF. CDR3 in DNA: TGTGCCATCAGTAAAGCGGGGGGGCTGGGAGGGTCCTACGAGCAGTACTTC.

CDR3 in amino acids: CASIPGQGTYGYTF. CDR3 bases: TGTGCCAGCATTCCGGGACAGGGAACCTATGGCTACACCTTC. This rearrangement joins TRBV6-1 to TRBJ1-2, with 9 positions matching TRBD1. This CDR3 has 14 residues. The germline CDR1 and CDR2 sequences are MNHNS and SASEGT. Losses at the gene ends were 7 bases for V and 4 bases for J; bases not matched to a gene: 7.

Only a few counts were recorded for this clone. The genes are TRBV7-2 and TRBJ1-5; no firm D call. The CDR3 is 15 residues long. The germline V gene encodes CDR1 SGHTA and CDR2 FQGNSA. Deletions cut 1 base from V and 1 base from J, with 8 bases between. CDR3 DNA: TGTGCCAGCAGCTTAGAGGTAGGCAGCAATCAGCCCCAGCATTTT. Translated, it gives CASSLEVGSNQPQHF.

This chain joins TRBV9 and TRBJ1-3, with D perhaps matching TRBD1 (6 bases). V lost 7 bases and J lost 6, with 17 bases in between. CDR3 length: 14 amino acids. Germline V CDR1 and CDR2: SGDLS, YYNGEE. The CDR3: CASAAQGKENTIYF. The CDR3 DNA follows: TGTGCCAGCGCCGCTCAGGGGAAAGAAAACACCATATATTTT.

The sample holds one count of this clone. V usage is TRBV5-1 and J usage is TRBJ2-6; 8 bases map to TRBD2. J lost 3 bases, V lost 3 bases, and 17 bases had no gene match. This CDR3 region has 20 residues. The V gene's germline CDR1 is SGHRS and CDR2 YFSETQ. The CDR3 is CASSWASGLAGSGGANVLTF. The CDR3 DNA follows: TGCGCCAGCAGCTGGGCCAGTGGACTAGCCGGTTCTGGTGGGGCCAACGTCCTGACTTTC.